These 2 T cell receptor beta chains were sequenced from one sample in a study of shared clonotypes between healthy human individuals. The protocol was immunoSEQ multiplex PCR, while the TCRdb copy is restricted to in-frame clones and leaves out a portion. Of 470,000 or so clones listed, around four fifths were seen once; the top ten hold around 12%. Sequences were obtained from PBMCs. These receptors were taken from a woman in her 40s in good health. Some clones in this sample may be carry-over from other donors' samples.

The chain combines TRBV28 with TRBJ2-5, with TRBD2 as a possible D gene (6 bases). The DNA end is a closer match to TRBJ2-7, so the J assignment may be wrong. The length of the CDR3 is 14 residues. Germline lookup yields CDR1 MDHEN and CDR2 SYDVKM. The CDR3 region has the DNA TGTGCCAGCAACCGCCTCGACCGGGAGCACGAGCAGTACTTC. Translated: CASNRLDREHEQYF.

The chain carries TRBV14 and TRBJ2-5; 8 positions match TRBD1. Per the germline V gene, CDR1 is SGHDN and CDR2 is FVKESK. The ends lost 4 bases at V and 5 bases at J; junction bases unmatched: 9. The CDR3 runs 15 residues. In DNA, the CDR3 is TGTGCCAGCAGCCCGGGACAGGTGGCCTGGGAGACCCAGTACTTC. Protein: CASSPGQVAWETQYF.